This T cell receptor beta chain was captured in a study of T cells after yellow fever vaccination. Study-wide results and limits: FACS-sorted repertoires could harbor abundant contaminating bulk-population clonotypes. Boosting was followed by the reappearance of most primary-vaccination clones (approximately 97% CD4, more than 70% CD8).

They built TCR cDNA with 5'RACE template switching, a step that put in a universal primer site and UMIs. TCRdb reprocessed the 5' RACE reads via MiXCR and lists one record per CDR3 protein. The table has 250,000 or so distinct CDR3 sequences, approximately 6.7% seen once. The V end lost 1 base, the J end lost 2 bases, and 13 bases lay between the germline ends. Germline V gives CDR1 SEHNR, CDR2 FQNEAQ (reference sequence). The CDR3 runs 16 residues. Details on this clonotype: Its antigen is not known.

The TCR originated in a man aged 30-40 years who received the YFV17D yellow fever vaccine. The V gene is TRBV7-9, the J gene TRBJ2-3; TRBD2 is a possible D gene (5 bases). Sequences were derived from CD4+ T cells sorted from PBMCs, sampled on the day of the yellow fever booster vaccination. The CDR3 coding sequence is TGTGCCAGCAGCTTAGGTGTTAGCGCCTACACAGATACGCAGTATTTT. Protein product: CASSLGVSAYTDTQYF.